This T cell receptor (beta chain) was recorded in a study of cytomegalovirus exposure and HLA in healthy donors. The sample holds one count of this clone. The PCR had 60 Vbeta and 13 Jbeta primers. Measured with immunoSEQ multiplex PCR; TCRdb has only the in-frame clones, and not every one. The data contain fewer than 200,000 clones, around three quarters of them seen just once; the ten biggest clones take up around 3.4%. Germline CDR1 and CDR2: MNHEY and SMNVEV (reference sequence). The CDR3 has 15 residues. V was clipped by 5 bases and J by 4 bases; unmatched bases: 7. This sequence originates from a man aged 25 to 40 in good health and CMV-seropositive. The chain joins TRBV27 to TRBJ1-1; the match to TRBD1 covers 10 bases. Input material: PBMCs. The CDR3, as DNA: TGTGCCAGCAGTGCCCCCGGGACAGGGGTCACTGAAGCTTTCTTT. Translation: CASSAPGTGVTEAFF.